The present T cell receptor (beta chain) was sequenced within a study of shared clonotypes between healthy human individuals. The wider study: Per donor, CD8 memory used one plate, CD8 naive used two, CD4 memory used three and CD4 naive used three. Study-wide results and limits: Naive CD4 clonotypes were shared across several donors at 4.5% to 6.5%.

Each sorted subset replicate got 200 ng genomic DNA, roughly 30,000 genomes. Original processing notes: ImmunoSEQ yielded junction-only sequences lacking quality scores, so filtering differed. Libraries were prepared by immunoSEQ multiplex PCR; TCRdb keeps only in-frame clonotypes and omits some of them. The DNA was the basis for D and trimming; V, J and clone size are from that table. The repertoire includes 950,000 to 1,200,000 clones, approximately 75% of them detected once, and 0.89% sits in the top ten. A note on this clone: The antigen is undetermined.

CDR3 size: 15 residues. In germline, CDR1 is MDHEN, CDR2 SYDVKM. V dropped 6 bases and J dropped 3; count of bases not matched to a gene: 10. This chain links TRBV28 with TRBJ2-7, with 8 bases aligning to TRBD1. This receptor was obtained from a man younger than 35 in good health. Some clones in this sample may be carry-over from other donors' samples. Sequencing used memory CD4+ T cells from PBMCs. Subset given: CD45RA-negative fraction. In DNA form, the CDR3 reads TGTGCCAGCAGCATCGACCGGGACAGGAACTACGAGCAGTACTTC. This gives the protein CASSIDRDRNYEQYF.